One sample yielded the 17 T cell receptor beta chains listed below, sequenced in a study of T cells in tumors after PD-1 blockade (dated by TCRdb to the late 2010s). The time point tag for this specimen amounts to: before anti-PD-1 therapy. The receptor library was made with the immunoSEQ multiplex PCR assay. This immuneACCESS table, as held by TCRdb, lists in-frame sequences with V and J called but not all clones. Of the missing ones, under half trace to an unresolved V gene in checked studies; the others have no known cause. This sample has about 35,000 clones in its table, and 78% of those were observed once. The ten largest make up about 38% of the sample. The sample was PBMCs, taken before anti-PD-1 treatment. These receptors were taken from a human donor with basal cell carcinoma.

The chain uses TRBV12-3 or TRBV12-4 and TRBJ2-7, with TRBD2 matching 7 bases. The length of the CDR3 is 12 residues. Unmatched junction bases numbered 5, after V lost 6 bases and J lost 6 bases. CDR3 bases: TGTGCCAGCAGCTTACTAGCGCGCGAGCAGTACTTC. The encoded protein is CASSLLAREQYF.

The J gene is TRBJ2-1, the V gene TRBV6-6; D is possibly TRBD1 (6 bases). Trimming left V 0 bases short and J 5 bases short, with 14 bases between. Per the germline V gene, CDR1 is MNHNY and CDR2 is SVGAGI (reference sequence). The CDR3 has 16 residues. CDR3 DNA sequence: TGTGCCAGCAGTTACTCGATTGGGGGCCTAGACAATGAGCAGTTCTTC. Translation: CASSYSIGGLDNEQFF.

The CDR3 sequence: CASSQDTGGRRDTQYF. In DNA form, the CDR3 reads TGCGCCAGCAGCCAAGATACCGGGGGTCGTAGAGATACGCAGTATTTT. The J gene is TRBJ2-3, the V gene TRBV4-1; TRBD2 might be the D (6 bases). Germline V gene data show CDR1 as MGHRA and CDR2 as YSYEKL. Trimming left V 0 bases short and J 5 bases short, with 15 bases between. CDR3 length: 16 amino acids.

The rearrangement links TRBV4-2 to TRBJ1-2, with unresolved D. The V gene lost 0 bases and the J gene lost 6 bases, with 14 bases spanning the gap. CDR3 size: 15 residues. CDR1 LGHNA and CDR2 YNFKEQ come from the germline V gene. CDR3 amino acids: CASSQEEAEGHGYTF. CDR3 sequence (DNA): TGTGCCAGCAGCCAAGAGGAGGCCGAGGGTCATGGCTACACCTTC.

The chain couples TRBV6-5 to TRBJ2-3; D not certain. The V gene lost 0 bases and the J gene lost 0 bases, with 7 bases spanning the gap. The length of the CDR3 is 15 residues. The germline CDR1 and CDR2 sequences are MNHEY and SVGAGI. CDR3 region: CASSYSRRSTDTQYF. Written as DNA, the CDR3 is TGTGCCAGCAGTTACTCTAGGCGTAGCACAGATACGCAGTATTTT.

This chain links TRBV4-1 with TRBJ2-7; a possible D gene is TRBD2 (5 bases). Trimming took 0 bases from V and 2 from J, leaving 14 bases between them. The germline V gene encodes CDR1 MGHRA and CDR2 YSYEKL. CDR3 length: 16 residues. The CDR3 loop is CASSQDLSGPTYEQYF. DNA of the CDR3: TGCGCCAGCAGCCAAGATCTCAGCGGACCTACCTACGAGCAGTACTTC.

This rearrangement joins TRBV5-1 to TRBJ1-1; D remains unclear. The length of the CDR3 is 13 residues. Trimming took off 3 bases at V and 5 bases at J, with 11 bases between the two ends. CDR1 and CDR2 (germline): SGHRS, YFSETQ. The CDR3 sequence: CASSSTQRTEAFF. DNA for the CDR3: TGCGCCAGCAGCTCAACGCAGAGGACTGAAGCTTTCTTT. Filled out from reference TRBV5-1 and TRBJ1-1, the complete variable domain reads KAGVTQTPRYLIKTRGQQVTLSCSPISGHRSVSWYQQTPGQGLQFLFEYFSETQRNKGNFPGRFSGRQFSNSRSEMNVSTLELGDSALYLCASSSTQRTEAFFGQGTRLTVV.

Concerning this clone itself: One end of the junction does not line up with germline, which may come from a read error. This sequence joins TRBV3-1 (or the pseudogene TRBV3-2) and TRBJ2-2, with 9 bases aligning to TRBD1. The germline gives CDR1 LGHDT, CDR2 YNNKEL (reference sequence). This CDR3 region has 17 residues. The chain's CDR3 is CASSPRLGTGNAGELFF. The CDR3 nucleotides are TGTGCCAGCAGCCCCCGTCTAGGGACAGGGAACGCCGGGGAGCTGTTTTTT.

This clone appeared once. The chain links TRBV11-3 to TRBJ2-2, with 8 bases lining up with TRBD2. CDR1 and CDR2 (germline): SGHNT, YENEEA. Trimming at V came to 2 bases and at J to 2 bases, leaving 16 bases not matched to a gene. This CDR3 spans 20 amino acids. The CDR3, as DNA: TGTGCCAGCAGCTTAAGTTGGCCCGGGGGGGGACAACGAAACACCGGGGAGCTGTTTTTT. It translates to CASSLSWPGGGQRNTGELFF. The variable domain in full, completed from reference TRBV11-3 and TRBJ2-2, reads EAGVVQSPRYKIIEKKQPVAFWCNPISGHNTLYWYLQNLGQGPELLIRYENEEAVDDSQLPKDRFSAERLKGVDSTLKIQPAELGDSAVYLCASSLSWPGGGQRNTGELFFGEGSRLTVL.

The chain links TRBV4-3 to TRBJ2-2, with D perhaps TRBD1 or TRBD2 (5 bases each). Per the germline V gene, CDR1 is LGHNA and CDR2 is YSLEER. The CDR3 loop spans 15 amino acids. Deletions cut 4 bases from V and 3 bases from J, with 12 bases between. This CDR3 reads CASSRGAADTGELFF. CDR3 nucleotides: TGCGCCAGCAGCCGAGGGGCGGCCGACACCGGGGAGCTGTTTTTT.

The chain couples TRBV2 to TRBJ2-7; TRBD2 agrees at 7 bases. The CDR3 has 16 amino acids. The ends lost 3 bases at V and 2 bases at J; junction bases unmatched: 10. Germline CDR1 reads SNHLY; CDR2 reads FYNNEI. CDR3 in amino acids: CASSDTAGLFTYEQYF. DNA for the CDR3: TGTGCCAGCAGTGATACAGCGGGGCTCTTCACCTACGAGCAGTACTTC.

The chain links TRBV7-6 to TRBJ2-3; 7 bases line up with TRBD1. The germline gives CDR1 SGHVS, CDR2 FNYEAQ. The CDR3 covers 15 residues. V was clipped by 5 bases and J by 2 bases; unmatched bases: 7. This CDR3 reads CASSPRQGLTDTQYF. Here the CDR3 DNA reads TGTGCCAGCAGCCCGCGACAGGGTCTCACAGATACGCAGTATTTT.

This chain uses TRBV24-1 with TRBJ2-7; D gene unclear. Germline V CDR1 and CDR2: KGHDR, SFDVKD. V gave up 0 bases and J gave up 5 bases, with 7 bases separating them. The CDR3 length is 13 residues. Here the CDR3 reads CATSDLSGDEQYF. The DNA for the CDR3 is TGTGCCACCAGTGATTTGTCTGGGGACGAGCAGTACTTC.

The CDR3 reads CAWSRLTGSTDTQYF. The CDR3 region has the DNA TGTGCCTGGAGTAGATTGACAGGGAGCACAGATACGCAGTATTTT. The rearrangement uses TRBV30 and TRBJ2-3; 7 bases line up with TRBD1. V was pared by 2 bases and J by 0 bases, with 5 bases of the junction left unmatched. This CDR3 has 15 amino acids. CDR1 is GTSNPN, CDR2 SVGIG, per germline (reference sequence).

This rearrangement joins TRBV6-2 or TRBV6-3 to TRBJ2-3; D is perhaps TRBD2 (6 bases). V shed 0 bases and J shed 6 bases, with 13 bases lying between them. The CDR3 consists of 15 residues. Per germline, CDR1 MNHEY and CDR2 SVGEGT. CDR3 sequence reads: CASSYSRGRSDTQYF. The CDR3 DNA sequence: TGTGCCAGCAGTTACTCGCGGGGTCGGAGCGATACGCAGTATTTT.

The V and J genes are TRBV3-1 (or the pseudogene TRBV3-2) and TRBJ2-3, with 8 bases identical to TRBD2. This CDR3 is 17 amino acids long. V trimming: 0 bases; J trimming: 4 bases; junction bases outside the gene matches: 9. CDR1 is LGHDT, CDR2 YNNKEL, per germline (reference sequence). In DNA form, the CDR3 reads TGTGCCAGCAGCCAAGATCGCAGGCGGGGGGCATCAGATACGCAGTATTTT. Amino acids: CASSQDRRRGASDTQYF.

V gene TRBV7-6 combines with J gene TRBJ2-3, with TRBD1 matching 8 bases. This CDR3 is 16 amino acids long. Germline loops: CDR1 SGHVS, CDR2 FNYEAQ. V was clipped by 5 bases and J by 0 bases; unmatched bases: 7. In DNA, the CDR3 is TGTGCCAGCAGCCGGGGGACAGGAGAAAGCACAGATACGCAGTATTTT. This sequence encodes CASSRGTGESTDTQYF.